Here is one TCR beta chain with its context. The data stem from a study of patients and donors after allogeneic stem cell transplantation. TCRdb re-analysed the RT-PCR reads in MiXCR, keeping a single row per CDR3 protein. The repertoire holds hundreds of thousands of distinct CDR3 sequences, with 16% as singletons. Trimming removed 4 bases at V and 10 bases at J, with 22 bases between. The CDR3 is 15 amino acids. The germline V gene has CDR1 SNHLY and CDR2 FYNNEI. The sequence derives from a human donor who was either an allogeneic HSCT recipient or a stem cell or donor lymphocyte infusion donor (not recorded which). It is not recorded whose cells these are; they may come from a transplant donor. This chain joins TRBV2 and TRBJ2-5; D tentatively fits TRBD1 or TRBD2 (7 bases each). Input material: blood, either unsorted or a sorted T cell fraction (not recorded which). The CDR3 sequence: CASSGGTAQGGVQYF. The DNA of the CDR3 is TGTGCCAGCAGTGGCGGGACTGCTCAGGGGGGGGTCCAGTACTTC. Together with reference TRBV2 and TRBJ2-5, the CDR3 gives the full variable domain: EPEVTQTPSHQVTQMGQEVILRCVPISNHLYFYWYRQILGQKVEFLVSFYNNEISEKSEIFDDQFSVERPDGSNFTLKIRSTKLEDSAMYFCASSGGTAQGGVQYFGPGTRLLVL.